This T cell receptor beta chain was retrieved from a study of blood T cells in healthy people across ages. Overall study results and limits: Strong correlation linked observed beta diversity and percent naive T cells.

The second PCR ran roughly 6 to 11 cycles with a sample-barcoded 5' primer and J-beta primers. TCRdb called the 5' RACE reads again in MiXCR, with one record for every CDR3 protein. The sample lists over 1,500,000 distinct CDR3 sequences, 35% to 50% seen once, with more than 20% in the top ten. CDR1 and CDR2 (germline): SGHTS, YDEGEE. This CDR3 is built from 13 residues. Trimming stripped 4 bases from V and 7 bases from J, with 14 bases between. As for this clonotype: The antigen is undetermined.

The rearrangement joins TRBV5-8 to TRBJ1-2; D gene unclear. The sequence derives from a human donor in good health. Material for sequencing was blood. The CDR3 loop reads CASSRDPGVGYTF. CDR3 sequence (DNA): TGTGCCAGCAGCCGAGACCCTGGCGTTGGCTACACCTTC.